The T cell receptor (beta chain) described here comes from a study of T cells in Graves' hyperthyroidism and ophthalmopathy. Germline trimming cut 4 bases from V and 3 bases from J; bases unmatched to any gene: 7. In germline, CDR1 is KGHDR, CDR2 SFDVKD. This CDR3 is built from 16 residues. Every diagnosis used clinical symptoms, serum thyroxine and TRAb, thyroid ultrasound and orbital computed tomography. The source material, RNA transcripts, was used to amplify TCR beta CDR3 regions. With the HTBI primer set, the TCR CDR3 went through a first round of RT-PCR. TCRdb analysed the multiplex PCR reads with MiXCR anew, one entry per CDR3 protein. Here the sample spans about 600,000 distinct CDR3 sequences, approximately 15% being singletons. This clonotype was counted a few times.

The origin of this receptor is a woman aged 40 to 50 with Graves' ophthalmopathy. The sequenced sample consisted of blood. This rearrangement joins TRBV24-1 to TRBJ2-3; 9 nucleotides align to TRBD1. In DNA, the CDR3 is TGTGCCACCAGTGACCGATCGGACAGGGGTACAGATACGCAGTATTTT. It codes for CATSDRSDRGTDTQYF.